This TCR beta chain was found in a study of T cells in Graves' hyperthyroidism and ophthalmopathy. Notes on the study in general: From stable hyperthyroidism, ophthalmopathy was separated by a 13 V-J model.

V lost 2 bases and J lost 2, with 10 bases in between. The CDR3 spans 14 residues. Germline CDR1 reads MNHEY; CDR2 reads SVGAGI. This clonotype showed up many times. Its antigen is as yet unknown. The source material, RNA transcripts, was used to amplify TCR beta CDR3 regions. First-round RT-PCR targeting the TCR CDR3 was performed with the HTBI primer set. Each CDR3 protein is one row after TCRdb ran MiXCR on the multiplex PCR reads. This table has some 460,000 distinct CDR3 sequences, approximately 14% appearing once. The receptor comes from a woman in her late teens or twenties with Graves' hyperthyroidism. The rearrangement uses TRBV6-5 and TRBJ2-7; D tentatively fits TRBD1 or TRBD2 (5 bases each). The source material was blood. CDR3 in amino acids: CASSYGTEAYEQYF. In DNA form, the CDR3 reads TGTGCCAGCAGTTACGGGACGGAGGCCTACGAGCAGTACTTC.